Below are 18 T cell receptor beta chains sequenced from a single sample in a study of T cell responses to AZD1222 COVID-19 vaccine. TCRdb's copy holds only in-frame clones and misses some; the assay was immunoSEQ multiplex PCR. The repertoire includes 25,000 or so clones, 92% of them detected once, and around 8% sits in the top ten. This sample comprised peripheral blood, obtained 28 days after the second AZD1222 dose. Receptor source: an adult who received the AZD1222 COVID-19 vaccine.

V gene TRBV21-1 combines with J gene TRBJ2-7; the table names TRBD2, a call not compared with the DNA. TRBV21-1 counts as a pseudogene. This CDR3 spans 17 amino acids. Here the CDR3 reads CASSKAQRLAGPHEQYF. CDR3 nucleotide sequence: TGTGCCAGCAGCAAAGCGCAACGACTAGCGGGCCCCCACGAGCAGTACTTC.

V and J are TRBV19 and TRBJ1-1, with unresolved D. The CDR3 has 16 amino acids. Trimming removed 5 bases from V and 6 bases from J, with 22 bases in between. CDR1 is LNHDA, CDR2 SQIVND, per germline (reference sequence). The CDR3 DNA reads TGTGCCAGTAGTGGACTGCTAGGACCAATCAAGGCTGAAGCTTTCTTT. Translation: CASSGLLGPIKAEAFF.

This clone was seen just once. The chain uses TRBV6-2 or TRBV6-3 and TRBJ2-2; D unresolved. The CDR3 is 15 amino acids. From germline, CDR1 is MNHEY and CDR2 SVGEGT. V dropped 0 bases and J dropped 4 bases, with 9 bases sitting between them. In DNA form, the CDR3 reads TGTGCCAGCAGTTACTCCGACCCGACCACCGGGGAGCTGTTTTTT. It specifies CASSYSDPTTGELFF.

The genes are TRBV27 and TRBJ2-1, with no clear D. The CDR3 spans 9 residues. Germline CDR1 MNHEY, CDR2 SMNVEV (reference sequence). The V and J ends lost 9 bases and 9 bases respectively, with 6 bases between them. CDR3 coding DNA: TGTGCCAGGTTGGGTGAGCAGTTCTTC. Protein sequence: CARLGEQFF.

J is TRBJ1-2 and V is TRBV28, with 9 bases fitting TRBD1. V lost 6 bases to trimming and J lost 6 bases; unmatched junction nucleotides: 11. CDR3 length: 15 residues. The V gene's germline CDR1 is MDHEN and CDR2 SYDVKM. The CDR3 sequence: CASRTTGTGLNGYTF. The CDR3 bases are TGTGCCAGCAGGACCACTGGGACAGGGCTCAATGGCTACACCTTC.

This chain uses TRBV18 with TRBJ2-2; the D is unclear. Germline CDR1 and CDR2: KGHSH and LQKENI. CDR3 size: 13 residues. Between the trimmed V and J ends, which lost 3 bases and 0 bases, there was a span of 2 bases. DNA of the CDR3: TGTGCCAGCTCACCTTCGAACACCGGGGAGCTGTTTTTT. This gives the protein CASSPSNTGELFF.

The V call is TRBV30, the J call TRBJ1-4; TRBD1 agrees at 10 bases. V dropped 1 base and J dropped 7; count of bases not matched to a gene: 0. Looked up from germline, CDR1 is GTSNPN and CDR2 is SVGIG (reference sequence). The CDR3 has 13 amino acids. DNA for the CDR3: TGTGCCTGGAGTGGGGACAGGGGTGAAAAACTGTTTTTT. Translation gives CAWSGDRGEKLFF.

The chain carries TRBV19 and TRBJ2-3, with unresolved D. This CDR3 is 14 amino acids long. Germline V gene data show CDR1 as LNHDA and CDR2 as SQIVND (reference sequence). The germline V and J ends were trimmed by 10 bases and 2 bases, with 16 bases remaining between them. CDR3: CATRKQFSTDTQYF. In DNA form, the CDR3 reads TGTGCCACCCGAAAACAGTTTTCCACAGATACGCAGTATTTT.

A word on this clone: Sequence at one end of the junction differs from germline and may be a read error. The chain joins TRBV7-7 to TRBJ2-3; D is unclear. CDR1 and CDR2 from the germline V gene are SSHAT and FNYEAQ (reference sequence). The CDR3 is made up of 15 amino acids. The CDR3 here is CASSPFSVGTDTQYF. The DNA for the CDR3 is TGTGCTAGCAGCCCCTTCTCCGTGGGCACAGATACGCAGTATTTT.

V is TRBV10-3 and J is TRBJ2-1; TRBD1 agrees at 12 bases. Germline V gene lookup returns CDR1 ENHRY and CDR2 SYGVKD. Losses at the gene ends were 6 bases for V and 1 base for J; bases not matched to a gene: 4. CDR3 size: 16 residues. Here the CDR3 reads CAISGTGGHSYNEQFF. Written as DNA, the CDR3 is TGTGCCATCAGCGGGACAGGGGGCCATTCCTACAATGAGCAGTTCTTC.

The chain links TRBV12-3 or TRBV12-4 to TRBJ2-1, with D unclear. V dropped 8 bases and J dropped 4 bases, with 12 bases sitting between them. The CDR3 is 13 amino acids. CDR3 region: CASAPSRYNEQFF. The CDR3 DNA sequence: TGTGCCAGCGCCCCGTCCCGTTACAATGAGCAGTTCTTC.

The chain couples TRBV7-3 to TRBJ1-2; 8 bases match TRBD1. Losses at the gene ends were 5 bases for V and 4 bases for J; bases not matched to a gene: 9. The CDR3 has 15 residues. Germline CDR1 reads SGHTA; CDR2 reads FQGTGA. This CDR3 reads CASSTYTTGAYGYTF. The CDR3 region has the DNA TGTGCCAGCAGCACCTATACGACAGGGGCCTATGGCTACACCTTC. Based on the CDR3 plus reference TRBV7-3 and TRBJ1-2, the full variable domain is GAGVSQTPSNKVTEKGKYVELRCDPISGHTALYWYRQSLGQGPEFLIYFQGTGAADDSGLPNDRFFAVRPEGSVSTLKIQRTERGDSAVYLCASSTYTTGAYGYTFGSGTRLTVV.

The J gene is TRBJ1-2, the V gene TRBV28, with TRBD1 matching over 10 bases. The germline V gene has CDR1 MDHEN and CDR2 SYDVKM. V lost 6 bases, J lost 4 bases, and 8 bases stayed unmatched. The CDR3 covers 15 residues. Here the CDR3 DNA reads TGTGCCAGCAGGTCGGGGGACAGGGGTTTCTATGGCTACACCTTC. Its protein is CASRSGDRGFYGYTF.

This chain connects TRBV19 to TRBJ1-6; possible D gene TRBD1, 5 bases. The V end was cut by 3 bases, the J end by 10 bases, with 16 bases between. Germline lookup yields CDR1 LNHDA and CDR2 SQIVND (reference sequence). The CDR3 is 15 amino acids. In DNA, the CDR3 is TGTGCCAGTAGTATCGGGGGAGGGACCAGATCACCCCTCCACTTT. This translates into CASSIGGGTRSPLHF.

The chain is built from TRBV7-2 and TRBJ2-1; D not resolved. Germline values: CDR1 SGHTA, CDR2 FQGNSA. Trimming left V 3 bases short and J 5 bases short, with 14 bases between. This CDR3 is 15 amino acids long. The DNA for the CDR3 is TGTGCCAGCAGCTTTTTCGGCCCCTGGGACAATGAGCAGTTCTTC. It specifies CASSFFGPWDNEQFF.

CDR3 nucleotides: TGTGCCAGCAGCTTGGCCGGGAGCACGAGAAGTTACGAGCAGTACTTC. It specifies CASSLAGSTRSYEQYF. The chain combines TRBV5-4 with TRBJ2-7, with a tentative D call TRBD2 (6 bases). The CDR3 length is 16 residues. V shed 0 bases and J shed 4 bases, with 17 bases lying between them. Germline V CDR1 and CDR2: SGHNT, YYREEE (reference sequence).

This sequence joins TRBV6-2 or TRBV6-3 and TRBJ1-2; D is undetermined. Germline values: CDR1 MNHEY, CDR2 SVGEGT. Deletions cut 0 bases from V and 4 bases from J, with 9 bases between. The CDR3 contains 14 residues. The CDR3 nucleotides read TGTGCCAGCAGTTACTCGACGAGGGCCTATGGCTACACCTTC. Its protein is CASSYSTRAYGYTF.

The CDR3 nucleotides are TGTGCCAGCTCACCGGACAGTACGGGCGGCTACACCTTC. The encoded protein is CASSPDSTGGYTF. This chain links TRBV18 with TRBJ1-2; D possibly corresponds to TRBD1 (6 bases). Germline V gives CDR1 KGHSH, CDR2 LQKENI. This CDR3 is 13 amino acids long. V lost 3 bases and J lost 8, with 13 bases in between.